This entry lists 5 T cell receptor beta chains sequenced from one sample in a study of shared clonotypes between healthy human individuals. The table came from immunoSEQ multiplex PCR; TCRdb's copy has only in-frame clones and leaves some out. This sample carries about a million clones, around 77% of them seen once, and the ten largest clones take approximately 0.95%. Input material: memory CD4+ T cells from PBMCs. Subset described: CD45RA-negative fraction. The origin of the receptors is a man between 18 and 35 years old in good health. Some clones in this sample may be carry-over from other donors' samples.

The gene calls are TRBV23-1 and TRBJ2-4, with D unresolved. TRBV23-1 is an open reading frame, and its role is uncertain. The CDR3 loop spans 16 amino acids. With 0 bases removed from V and 0 bases from J, the gap between germline ends came to 9 bases. As DNA, the CDR3 is TGCGCCAGCAGTCAATCAGCAGCAATAGCCAAAAACATTCAGTACTTC. Translation gives CASSQSAAIAKNIQYF.

J is TRBJ2-2 and V is TRBV25-1; D unresolved. Trimming removed 0 bases at V and 1 base at J, with 3 bases between. Germline V gene sequence: CDR1 MGHDK, CDR2 SYGVNS. This CDR3 has 14 amino acids. The CDR3 is CASSEYRNTGELFF. The CDR3 region has the DNA TGTGCCAGCAGTGAATACAGGAACACCGGGGAGCTGTTTTTT.

This clone was found many times. This chain uses TRBV19 with TRBJ1-2; D may be TRBD1 (6 bases). The V and J ends lost 6 bases and 4 bases respectively, with 21 bases between them. The CDR3 consists of 16 residues. Germline lookup yields CDR1 LNHDA and CDR2 SQIVND (reference sequence). This chain's CDR3 is CASRDYRDTQIYGYTF. The CDR3 region has the DNA TGTGCCAGTAGGGATTACAGGGACACTCAGATCTATGGCTACACCTTC.

The chain carries TRBV6-1 and TRBJ1-2; D is uncertain. This CDR3 has 15 residues. CDR1 MNHNS and CDR2 SASEGT come from the germline V gene. The V end was cut by 1 base, the J end by 2 bases, with 11 bases between. This CDR3 is CASSEGGALNYGYTF. The DNA for the CDR3 is TGTGCCAGCAGTGAAGGGGGAGCCTTGAACTATGGCTACACCTTC.

The chain combines TRBV6-5 with TRBJ2-1, with D perhaps TRBD1 (5 bases). V was pared by 10 bases and J by 11 bases, with 12 bases between. The CDR3 length is 10 residues. CDR1 and CDR2 (germline): MNHEY, SVGAGI. CDR3 bases: TGTGCCACCAGCGCAGGGAAGCAGTTCTTC. This encodes CATSAGKQFF.